These 31 T cell receptor beta chains originate from one sample sequenced in a study of cytomegalovirus exposure and HLA in healthy donors. This PCR relied on a set of 60 Vbeta primers and 13 Jbeta primers. This table comes from immunoSEQ multiplex PCR, and its TCRdb copy is limited to in-frame clones, with some not included. Of fewer than 130,000 clones detected, 60% to 80% appear once; the ten largest clones hold roughly 2.6%. The sample taken for sequencing was PBMCs. Every receptor here comes from a middle-aged man in good health and CMV-seropositive.

Details on this clone: The junction departs from the called germline gene at one end, perhaps through a read error. The J gene is TRBJ1-1, the V gene TRBV5-6; D unresolved. The CDR3 extends over 11 amino acids. Germline lookup yields CDR1 SGHDT and CDR2 YYEEEE. The CDR3 loop is CASSLNLARVF. The CDR3 DNA follows: TGTGCCAGCAGCCTAAACCTAGCGCGGGTTTTT.

V gene TRBV2 combines with J gene TRBJ2-5; tentatively, D is TRBD2 (6 bases). This CDR3 is 15 amino acids long. V lost 8 bases, J lost 0 bases, and 16 bases lay in between. From germline, CDR1 is SNHLY and CDR2 FYNNEI. The CDR3 sequence: CASLLGGVYQETQYF. CDR3 nucleotides: TGTGCCAGCCTGCTTGGCGGGGTCTACCAAGAGACCCAGTACTTC.

This clone is medium-sized (0.01 to 0.1%) by share. This rearrangement joins TRBV5-1 to TRBJ2-1; 9 nucleotides match TRBD2. Unmatched junction bases numbered 8, after V lost 4 bases and J lost 0 bases. Germline CDR1 reads SGHRS; CDR2 reads YFSETQ. CDR3 length: 17 amino acids. The CDR3 protein is CASSPGVAGASYNEQFF. The CDR3 DNA reads TGCGCCAGCAGCCCTGGGGTAGCGGGAGCCTCCTACAATGAGCAGTTCTTC.

This chain connects TRBV7-3 to TRBJ2-1; 16 positions match TRBD2. J was trimmed by 10 bases and V by 5 bases; bases with no gene match: 5. The germline gives CDR1 SGHTA, CDR2 FQGTGA. The CDR3 runs 15 residues. The CDR3 region is CASSAGTSGGEEQFF. For the CDR3, the DNA is TGTGCCAGCAGCGCCGGGACTAGCGGGGGGGAAGAGCAGTTCTTC.

V is TRBV25-1 and J is TRBJ2-5; 8 bases line up with TRBD1. J gave up 3 bases and V 2 bases, and 5 bases lay outside the gene matches. The CDR3 totals 15 residues. CDR1 is MGHDK and CDR2 is SYGVNS in the germline V gene. The CDR3 region is CASSEPTGGEETQYF. CDR3 DNA sequence: TGTGCCAGCAGTGAACCTACAGGGGGAGAAGAGACCCAGTACTTC.

The rearrangement joins TRBV19 to TRBJ2-1; D remains unclear. CDR3 length: 13 residues. The germline gives CDR1 LNHDA, CDR2 SQIVND (reference sequence). V gave up 4 bases and J gave up 9 bases, with 13 bases separating them. For the CDR3, the DNA is TGTGCCAGTAGTACCGGGTCCCTGGGTGAGCAGTTCTTC. This encodes CASSTGSLGEQFF.

The chain couples TRBV12-5 to TRBJ1-6, with D perhaps TRBD1 (6 bases). V was pared by 3 bases and J by 9 bases, with 12 bases between. Germline V lookup: CDR1 LGHNT, CDR2 FRNRAP. This CDR3 is 14 amino acids long. The CDR3: CASGLQGRSSPLHF. The DNA of the CDR3 is TGTGCTAGTGGTTTACAGGGTCGGAGTTCACCCCTCCACTTT.

The chain couples TRBV27 to TRBJ1-2, with 11 nucleotides matching TRBD1. V lost 6 bases, J lost 4 bases, and 4 bases stayed unmatched. CDR3 length: 14 residues. Looked up from germline, CDR1 is MNHEY and CDR2 is SMNVEV (reference sequence). CDR3 protein: CASSRTGGAYGYTF. In nucleotides, the CDR3 is TGTGCCAGCAGCCGGACAGGGGGCGCCTATGGCTACACCTTC.

J is TRBJ1-1 and V is TRBV14, with TRBD1 matching over 9 bases. This CDR3 comprises 13 residues. With 8 bases clipped from V and 5 bases from J, the junction kept 6 bases outside the gene matches. The germline gives CDR1 SGHDN, CDR2 FVKESK. DNA of the CDR3: TGTGCCAGCCGTCGACAGGGGGGAACTGAAGCTTTCTTT. Translating gives CASRRQGGTEAFF.

The rearrangement links TRBV18 to TRBJ1-5, with 7 bases matching TRBD1. Germline V lookup: CDR1 KGHSH, CDR2 LQKENI. This CDR3 spans 16 amino acids. The V and J ends lost 3 bases and 0 bases, in that order; junction bases with no gene match: 5. CDR3 sequence reads: CASSPGQLNSNQPQHF. In DNA, the CDR3 is TGTGCCAGCTCACCGGGACAGTTAAATAGCAATCAGCCCCAGCATTTT.

This clone has just a few counts. V and J are TRBV19 and TRBJ2-3; D is perhaps TRBD2 (6 bases). The length of the CDR3 is 14 residues. Germline CDR1 is LNHDA and CDR2 is SQIVND (reference sequence). With 3 bases removed from V and 2 bases from J, the gap between germline ends came to 9 bases. The CDR3 loop reads CASSIGTLTDTQYF. The CDR3 DNA reads TGTGCCAGTAGTATTGGGACTCTCACAGATACGCAGTATTTT. Based on the CDR3 plus reference TRBV19 and TRBJ2-3, the full variable domain is DGGITQSPKYLFRKEGQNVTLSCEQNLNHDAMYWYRQDPGQGLRLIYYSQIVNDFQKGDIAEGYSVSREKKESFPLTVTSAQKNPTAFYLCASSIGTLTDTQYFGPGTRLTVL.

The chain combines TRBV30 with TRBJ1-4; D remains ambiguous. Germline-derived CDR1 and CDR2 are GTSNPN and SVGIG (reference sequence). The CDR3 totals 12 residues. V gave up 3 bases and J gave up 4 bases, with 6 bases separating them. The CDR3 reads CAWRGSNEKLFF. Here the CDR3 DNA reads TGTGCCTGGAGGGGCAGTAATGAAAAACTGTTTTTT.

The CDR3 protein is CASSQGIGSGRISEKAYNEQFF. The DNA for the CDR3 is TGTGCCAGCAGCCAAGGTATTGGGAGCGGGAGAATTAGTGAGAAGGCCTACAATGAGCAGTTCTTC. This chain connects TRBV14 to TRBJ2-1; TRBD2 matches 8 bases. V trimming: 1 base; J trimming: 2 bases; junction bases outside the gene matches: 22. The V gene's germline CDR1 is SGHDN and CDR2 FVKESK. The CDR3 is 22 amino acids.

The chain links TRBV18 to TRBJ2-7; 11 bases align to TRBD1. This CDR3 comprises 17 residues. J was trimmed by 2 bases and V by 3 bases; bases with no gene match: 9. Germline values: CDR1 KGHSH, CDR2 LQKENI. The CDR3 sequence is CASSPVQGQGVAYEQYF. The CDR3 DNA sequence: TGTGCCAGCTCACCGGTACAGGGACAGGGGGTGGCCTACGAGCAGTACTTC.

The J gene is TRBJ2-7, the V gene TRBV6-6; weak D call: TRBD1 (5 bases). Per germline, CDR1 MNHNY and CDR2 SVGAGI (reference sequence). The CDR3 has 15 residues. V dropped 4 bases and J dropped 0 bases, with 13 bases sitting between them. The CDR3 is CASSLQGVGSYEQYF. DNA of the CDR3: TGTGCCAGCAGTTTACAAGGGGTCGGCTCCTACGAGCAGTACTTC.

The chain couples TRBV11-2 to TRBJ1-2; D might be TRBD1 (6 bases). The V end was cut by 5 bases, the J end by 0 bases, with 25 bases between. Germline values: CDR1 SGHAT, CDR2 FQNNGV. This CDR3 is 19 amino acids long. The CDR3 DNA sequence: TGTGCCAGCAGCACTCTGGGGGCGGGGAGGGGCCTCCCTAACTATGGCTACACCTTC. This gives the protein CASSTLGAGRGLPNYGYTF.

The CDR3 DNA sequence: TGCGCCAGCAGCTTGGGAGGACAGCCCTACGAGCAGTACTTC. It codes for CASSLGGQPYEQYF. The chain has TRBV5-1 and TRBJ2-7; a weak D match, TRBD1 (6 bases). The ends were cut back, 0 bases at V and 2 bases at J, with 9 bases in the middle. CDR1 is SGHRS, CDR2 YFSETQ, per germline. This CDR3 contains 14 residues.

The V call is TRBV14, the J call TRBJ2-3; D possibly corresponds to TRBD2 (5 bases). CDR1 and CDR2 from the germline V gene are SGHDN and FVKESK. Trimming shortened V by 4 bases and J by 6 bases, and 17 bases separated the two germline ends. The CDR3 length is 15 residues. The CDR3: CASSPLSAPGDTQYF. In nucleotides, the CDR3 is TGTGCCAGCAGCCCCTTGTCTGCCCCGGGGGATACGCAGTATTTT.

V usage is TRBV5-6 and J usage is TRBJ1-2; possibly TRBD1 for D (6 bases). Trimming cost V 4 bases and J 4 bases, with 14 bases left between them. From germline, CDR1 is SGHDT and CDR2 YYEEEE. The CDR3 spans 14 residues. CDR3 sequence (DNA): TGTGCCAGCAGCCCGGGGGGGCCCGCCTATGGCTACACCTTC. It codes for CASSPGGPAYGYTF.

This clone turned up a few times. In DNA form, the CDR3 reads TGTGCCAGCAGCTTAGTTGGCGGGGGGGTTGAGACCCAGTACTTC. The encoded protein is CASSLVGGGVETQYF. The chain carries TRBV7-2 and TRBJ2-5; the match to TRBD2 covers 9 bases. Germline V CDR1 and CDR2: SGHTA, FQGNSA. There are 15 residues in the CDR3. The J segment lost 5 bases and the V segment lost 1 base, leaving 5 bases of the junction unmatched.

This clone was found once. V and J are TRBV9 and TRBJ2-6; D is ambiguous. CDR1 and CDR2 (germline): SGDLS, YYNGEE. V was pared by 3 bases and J by 0 bases, with 7 bases between. This CDR3 spans 15 amino acids. CDR3 coding DNA: TGTGCCAGCAGCGGGCTCCTCTCTGGGGCCAACGTCCTGACTTTC. As protein: CASSGLLSGANVLTF. The whole variable domain, filled in from reference TRBV9 and TRBJ2-6, reads DSGVTQTPKHLITATGQRVTLRCSPRSGDLSVYWYQQSLDQGLQFLIQYYNGEERAKGNILERFSAQQFPDLHSELNLSSLELGDSALYFCASSGLLSGANVLTFGAGSRLTVL.

This clone occurred a few times. Within the sample, other DNA sequences also encode this same CDR3. This rearrangement joins TRBV9 to TRBJ1-2, with TRBD1 matching 10 bases. CDR1 SGDLS and CDR2 YYNGEE come from the germline V gene. The CDR3 runs 15 residues. Trimming cost V 0 bases and J 8 bases; bases outside gene matches: 7. DNA for the CDR3: TGTGCCAGCAGCGTAGGAGGGACAGGGGTTGGAGGCTACACCTTC. This sequence encodes CASSVGGTGVGGYTF.

CDR3 nucleotides: TGCAGCGTTCTAAAGGGACTAGCGGCTCCCCAGGATGAGCAGTTCTTC. This gives the protein CSVLKGLAAPQDEQFF. The genes are TRBV29-1 and TRBJ2-1; 11 positions agree with TRBD2. This CDR3 region has 16 residues. Germline V lookup: CDR1 SQVTM, CDR2 ANQGSEA. The junction had 14 bases not matched to a gene; V was cut back by 5 bases and J by 8 bases.

The chain carries TRBV9 and TRBJ2-7; tentative D call: TRBD1 (6 bases). Germline V gives CDR1 SGDLS, CDR2 YYNGEE. This CDR3 has 13 amino acids. V lost 3 bases, J lost 6 bases, and 13 bases lay in between. The CDR3 DNA sequence: TGTGCCAGCAGCGCCCAGCAGGACAGCGAGCAGTACTTC. Translated: CASSAQQDSEQYF.

The rearrangement joins TRBV9 to TRBJ1-2; no firm D call. Deletions cut 3 bases from V and 8 bases from J, with 14 bases between. The CDR3 contains 13 residues. Germline loops: CDR1 SGDLS, CDR2 YYNGEE. CDR3 DNA sequence: TGTGCCAGCAGCGCTTCCGGGATTCGAGGCTACACCTTC. Encoded protein: CASSASGIRGYTF.

This chain uses TRBV18 with TRBJ2-7, with TRBD1 as a possible D gene (5 bases). This CDR3 is 15 amino acids long. Germline V CDR1 and CDR2: KGHSH, LQKENI. Trimming pared 3 bases from V and 2 bases from J, leaving 14 bases between. The CDR3 region is CASSPTATEPYEQYF. The CDR3 bases are TGTGCCAGCTCACCGACCGCGACAGAGCCCTACGAGCAGTACTTC.

This chain joins TRBV27 and TRBJ2-3; TRBD2 agrees at 10 bases. The length of the CDR3 is 16 residues. Losses at the gene ends were 5 bases for V and 4 bases for J; bases not matched to a gene: 9. Germline CDR1 MNHEY, CDR2 SMNVEV (reference sequence). The CDR3, as DNA: TGTGCCAGCAGTCCCAAAGGACTAGCGGTCTCAGATACGCAGTATTTT. Translated: CASSPKGLAVSDTQYF.

CDR3 nucleotides: TGTGCCAGCAGAGGAGGGGGGGGCCTCCAAGAGACCCAGTACTTC. Residues: CASRGGGGLQETQYF. The chain carries TRBV2 and TRBJ2-5; D might be TRBD2 (7 bases). The V end was cut by 6 bases, the J end by 1 base, with 15 bases between. The length of the CDR3 is 15 residues. Germline V gene sequence: CDR1 SNHLY, CDR2 FYNNEI. Variable domain in full (rest from reference TRBV2 and TRBJ2-5): EPEVTQTPSHQVTQMGQEVILRCVPISNHLYFYWYRQILGQKVEFLVSFYNNEISEKSEIFDDQFSVERPDGSNFTLKIRSTKLEDSAMYFCASRGGGGLQETQYFGPGTRLLVL.

The V and J genes are TRBV10-3 and TRBJ2-7, with 11 bases aligning to TRBD2. V gave up 0 bases and J gave up 3 bases; unmatched junction bases: 1. There are 15 residues in the CDR3. Germline V gene lookup returns CDR1 ENHRY and CDR2 SYGVKD. The CDR3 spells CAISESGTSGYEQYF. CDR3 nucleotides: TGTGCCATCAGTGAGTCGGGGACTAGCGGCTACGAGCAGTACTTC.

The chain is built from TRBV10-3 and TRBJ2-5, with a tentative D call TRBD1 (6 bases). The assigned J gene may be wrong: the sequence end matches TRBJ2-7 better. The CDR3 spans 13 residues. CDR1 ENHRY and CDR2 SYGVKD come from the germline V gene. Here the CDR3 reads CAIRGTHFYEQYF. The CDR3 coding sequence is TGTGCCATCCGTGGGACACACTTCTACGAGCAGTACTTC.

The V call is TRBV5-5, the J call TRBJ2-2; the match to TRBD1 covers 7 bases. Per the germline V gene, CDR1 is SGHKS and CDR2 is YYEKEE (reference sequence). V was pared by 4 bases and J by 3 bases, with 9 bases of the junction left unmatched. There are 16 residues in the CDR3. The CDR3 DNA reads as TGTGCCAGCAGCCAGATCCCGGGACAGTACACCGGGGAGCTGTTTTTT. Amino acids: CASSQIPGQYTGELFF. The full variable domain, completed using reference TRBV5-5 and TRBJ2-2, is DAGVTQSPTHLIKTRGQQVTLRCSPISGHKSVSWYQQVLGQGPQFIFQYYEKEERGRGNFPDRFSARQFPNYSSELNVNALLLGDSALYLCASSQIPGQYTGELFFGEGSRLTVL.